This TCR beta chain appears in the sequencing data of a study of T cells in Graves' hyperthyroidism and ophthalmopathy. In germline, CDR1 is LNHDA, CDR2 SQIVND (reference sequence). The CDR3 extends over 16 amino acids. With V trimmed by 5 bases and J by 5 bases, 9 bases remained unmatched. Details on this clonotype: Its antigen is currently unknown.

Amplified TCR beta CDR3 regions came from RNA transcripts. The TCR CDR3 first-round RT-PCR relied on the HTBI primer set. Using its own MiXCR run on the multiplex PCR reads, TCRdb lists one record per CDR3 protein. The data hold about 530,000 distinct CDR3 sequences, with 15% to 20% observed a single time. Notes on the study in general: Most clonotypes expanded in thyroid above 0.001 were likewise present in blood.

The sequence derives from a woman under 30 with Graves' ophthalmopathy. Sequencing used blood. The rearrangement links TRBV19 to TRBJ2-3; 11 bases map to TRBD2. The CDR3: CASSPLAGGLGDTQYF. DNA for the CDR3: TGTGCCAGTAGTCCGCTAGCGGGAGGCTTAGGAGATACGCAGTATTTT.